These 24 T cell receptor beta chains were all obtained from the same sample, sequenced in a study of cytomegalovirus exposure and HLA in healthy donors. It was with 60 Vbeta and 13 Jbeta primers that the PCR ran. Using immunoSEQ multiplex PCR, the repertoire was profiled, and TCRdb retains in-frame clones only, with some absent. The data show under 200,000 clones, with around 84% seen just once and 1.5% to 2% held by the top ten. The sample comprised PBMCs. The origin of the receptors is a woman under 30 in good health and CMV-seronegative.

This clone was seen just once. The chain has TRBV2 and TRBJ2-7; 8 bases agree with TRBD2. The CDR3 extends over 14 amino acids. With 6 bases clipped from V and 6 bases from J, the junction kept 10 bases outside the gene matches. Germline values: CDR1 SNHLY, CDR2 FYNNEI. The CDR3 coding sequence is TGTGCCAGCAGGGCGAGAGGTAGCGGGATCGAGCAGTACGTC. Its protein is CASRARGSGIEQYV.

This sequence joins TRBV7-2 and TRBJ2-3, with a possible D match to TRBD2 (5 bases). The CDR3 is made up of 15 amino acids. Germline V gene sequence: CDR1 SGHTA, CDR2 FQGNSA. Between the trimmed V and J ends, which lost 1 base and 5 bases, there was a span of 13 bases. The DNA of the CDR3 is TGTGCCAGCAGCTTAGGGACTCGGCCGGGAGATACGCAGTATTTT. This gives the protein CASSLGTRPGDTQYF.

This clone was detected only a few times. This chain's CDR3 is CASSLTSPESYNEQFF. CDR3 nucleotides: TGTGCCAGCAGCTTGACTAGCCCAGAGAGCTACAATGAGCAGTTCTTC. The rearrangement joins TRBV5-6 to TRBJ2-1; D perhaps matches TRBD2 (6 bases). The germline gives CDR1 SGHDT, CDR2 YYEEEE. Trimming cost V 1 base and J 3 bases, with 14 bases left between them. The CDR3 totals 16 residues.

V and J are TRBV2 and TRBJ2-5; 13 nucleotides agree with TRBD2. Trimming took 1 base from V and 5 from J; bases not matched to a gene: 10. The CDR3 totals 18 residues. Germline-derived CDR1 and CDR2 are SNHLY and FYNNEI. CDR3 sequence (DNA): TGTGCCAGCAGTGAAGAGGACGGGACTAGCGGGAATCTGGAGACCCAGTACTTC. Amino acids: CASSEEDGTSGNLETQYF.

The CDR3 sequence: CASSTTGKNEQYF. The CDR3 DNA sequence: TGTGCCAGTAGTACGACAGGGAAAAACGAGCAGTACTTC. The chain is built from TRBV19 and TRBJ2-7; 7 nucleotides line up with TRBD1. V shed 4 bases, J shed 5 bases, and the junction held 5 bases outside the gene matches. Germline CDR1 LNHDA, CDR2 SQIVND (reference sequence). CDR3 length: 13 residues.

This clone was seen once. The genes are TRBV19 and TRBJ2-7, with unresolved D. V lost 4 bases to trimming and J lost 2 bases, with 18 bases between them. This CDR3 has 16 amino acids. CDR1 is LNHDA and CDR2 is SQIVND in the germline V gene (reference sequence). CDR3 loop: CASSKVFGGAAYEQYV. The CDR3 DNA follows: TGTGCCAGTAGTAAGGTTTTTGGCGGTGCCGCCTACGAGCAGTACGTC.

The chain has TRBV25-1 and TRBJ1-1, with 9 bases fitting TRBD1. The germline CDR1 and CDR2 sequences are MGHDK and SYGVNS. The CDR3 loop spans 15 amino acids. V was pared by 2 bases and J by 4 bases, with 5 bases of the junction left unmatched. This chain's CDR3 is CASSEHRGPSTEAFF. The CDR3 DNA reads as TGTGCCAGCAGTGAACACAGGGGGCCATCCACTGAAGCTTTCTTT. The variable domain in full, completed from reference TRBV25-1 and TRBJ1-1, reads EADIYQTPRYLVIGTGKKITLECSQTMGHDKMYWYQQDPGMELHLIHYSYGVNSTEKGDLSSESTVSRIRTEHFPLTLESARPSHTSQYLCASSEHRGPSTEAFFGQGTRLTVV.

V is TRBV9 and J is TRBJ2-1; possibly TRBD1 for D (5 bases). CDR1 and CDR2 from the germline V gene are SGDLS and YYNGEE. Trimming removed 1 base at V and 6 bases at J, with 11 bases between. The CDR3 has 14 residues. CDR3 sequence (DNA): TGTGCCAGCAGCGTAACAGGTATCGGCAATGAGCAGTTCTTC. Translated: CASSVTGIGNEQFF.

The V call is TRBV7-9, the J call TRBJ2-7, with D tentatively TRBD2 (6 bases). The CDR3 spans 15 residues. Germline V gene data show CDR1 as SEHNR and CDR2 as FQNEAQ (reference sequence). The CDR3 protein is CSSSSAPGLLYEQYV. Written as DNA, the CDR3 is TGTTCCAGCAGCTCGGCCCCGGGACTCCTCTACGAGCAGTACGTC.

The J gene is TRBJ1-3, the V gene TRBV4-3, with D maybe TRBD1 (6 bases). The CDR3 covers 16 residues. Germline assignment: CDR1 LGHNA and CDR2 YSLEER. Trimming took 0 bases from V and 0 from J, leaving 9 bases between them. DNA for the CDR3: TGCGCCAGCAGCCAAGACACAGGGCTCTCTGGAAACACCATATATTTT. Translation: CASSQDTGLSGNTIYF.

The V call is TRBV5-5, the J call TRBJ2-5; D gene uncertain. Germline-derived CDR1 and CDR2 are SGHKS and YYEKEE (reference sequence). Trimming took 0 bases from V and 4 from J, leaving 7 bases between them. The CDR3 sequence is 13 residues long. The CDR3 spells CASSLGPGETQYF. In DNA form, the CDR3 reads TGTGCCAGCAGCTTGGGTCCCGGAGAGACCCAGTACTTC.

The rearrangement links TRBV6-1 to TRBJ2-5; maybe TRBD1 (5 bases). The CDR3 covers 10 residues. V lost 11 bases to trimming and J lost 4 bases, with 8 bases between them. The germline CDR1 and CDR2 sequences are MNHNS and SASEGT. Here the CDR3 DNA reads TGTGCCTTGGGGCCAGAGACCCAGTACTTC. The encoded protein is CALGPETQYF.

The CDR3 loop reads CSVRLPRNTDTQYF. CDR3 sequence (DNA): TGCAGCGTCAGGCTACCACGAAACACAGATACGCAGTATTTT. The chain combines TRBV29-1 with TRBJ2-3; D call uncertain. This CDR3 is built from 14 residues. The V end lost 6 bases, the J end lost 2 bases, and 15 bases lay between the germline ends. The germline gives CDR1 SQVTM, CDR2 ANQGSEA.

The genes are TRBV6-5 and TRBJ2-5, with 9 bases that match TRBD1. V trimming: 6 bases; J trimming: 3 bases; junction bases outside the gene matches: 8. Germline assignment: CDR1 MNHEY and CDR2 SVGAGI. The CDR3 covers 15 residues. The chain's CDR3 is CASRPDRGMEETQYF. The CDR3 nucleotides are TGTGCCAGCAGACCAGACAGGGGGATGGAAGAGACCCAGTACTTC.

The chain carries TRBV6-1 and TRBJ1-5; 9 bases map to TRBD1. This CDR3 has 18 amino acids. V gave up 2 bases and J gave up 0 bases; unmatched junction bases: 8. Germline CDR1 MNHNS, CDR2 SASEGT. As DNA, the CDR3 is TGTGCCAGCAGTGAAATATATGGGACAGGGAATAGCAATCAGCCCCAGCATTTT. Translated: CASSEIYGTGNSNQPQHF.

This clone turned up a few times. The CDR3: CASGGQSHTEAFF. The DNA for the CDR3 is TGTGCCAGCGGGGGACAGAGTCACACTGAAGCTTTCTTT. The V call is TRBV6-1, the J call TRBJ1-1; the match to TRBD1 covers 7 bases. The CDR3 is made up of 13 amino acids. From germline, CDR1 is MNHNS and CDR2 SASEGT. Trimming removed 8 bases from V and 3 bases from J; junction bases left unmatched: 6.

The rearrangement joins TRBV7-2 to TRBJ1-2; 7 bases match TRBD1. This CDR3 has 13 residues. CDR1 is SGHTA, CDR2 FQGNSA, per germline. J was trimmed by 3 bases and V by 5 bases; bases with no gene match: 3. CDR3 sequence: CASSRGQDYGYTF. The CDR3 DNA follows: TGTGCCAGCAGCCGTGGACAGGACTATGGCTACACCTTC.

This clone was detected only once. The chain employs TRBV18 and TRBJ1-5; D is possibly TRBD1 (6 bases). The germline V gene encodes CDR1 KGHSH and CDR2 LQKENI. Between the trimmed V and J ends, which lost 4 bases and 4 bases, there was a span of 11 bases. The CDR3 totals 14 residues. CDR3 protein: CASSLTRGNQPQHF. CDR3 sequence (DNA): TGTGCCAGCTCACTGACGAGGGGGAATCAGCCCCAGCATTTT.

This clone has only one observation. In the same sample, other DNA sequences code for this CDR3. The J gene is TRBJ2-7, the V gene TRBV7-2; 10 nucleotides line up with TRBD2. The junction had 2 bases not matched to a gene; V was cut back by 2 bases and J by 1 base. Germline V gene lookup returns CDR1 SGHTA and CDR2 FQGNSA. This CDR3 spans 15 amino acids. CDR3 nucleotides: TGTGCCAGCAGCTTAAGGACTAGCGGATCCTACGAGCAGTACTTC. Residues: CASSLRTSGSYEQYF.

This rearrangement joins TRBV11-3 to TRBJ1-2, with TRBD1 matching over 8 bases. Germline V gives CDR1 SGHNT, CDR2 YENEEA. Trimming at V came to 4 bases and at J to 6 bases, leaving 4 bases not matched to a gene. The CDR3 runs to 13 residues. CDR3 sequence reads: CASSSDRGHGYTF. The CDR3 DNA reads TGTGCCAGCAGCTCCGACAGGGGCCATGGCTACACCTTC.

The chain employs TRBV6-5 and TRBJ1-5; D might be TRBD1 (5 bases). V lost 8 bases, J lost 4 bases, and 12 bases lay in between. The CDR3 covers 13 residues. Per the germline V gene, CDR1 is MNHEY and CDR2 is SVGAGI. CDR3 sequence: CASASQGNQPQHF. The CDR3 coding sequence is TGTGCCAGCGCTTCTCAGGGAAATCAGCCCCAGCATTTT.

This clone has only a few counts. The J gene is TRBJ2-1, the V gene TRBV27, with 9 bases lining up with TRBD2. After removal of 3 bases from V and 7 bases from J, the junction contained 10 bases not matched to a gene. CDR3 length equals 16 residues. Germline V gene lookup returns CDR1 MNHEY and CDR2 SMNVEV (reference sequence). The CDR3 bases are TGTGCCAGCAGTTTCCTGGCTAGCGGGAAGGGAAATGAGCAGTTCTTC. Translating gives CASSFLASGKGNEQFF.

The chain employs TRBV7-6 and TRBJ2-1; 7 nucleotides agree with TRBD2. Trimming removed 5 bases from V and 0 bases from J; junction bases left unmatched: 7. Germline V lookup: CDR1 SGHVS, CDR2 FNYEAQ. The CDR3 is made up of 16 amino acids. The CDR3 reads CASSPEPSGSYNEQFF. In DNA, the CDR3 is TGTGCCAGCAGCCCCGAACCTAGCGGCTCCTACAATGAGCAGTTCTTC.

This clone was found a few times. The CDR3 nucleotides are TGTGCCAGTAGTATCAGGACAGGGAACACTGAAGCTTTCTTT. This sequence encodes CASSIRTGNTEAFF. The chain couples TRBV19 to TRBJ1-1; 7 nucleotides line up with TRBD1. V lost 3 bases, J lost 1 base, and 2 bases stayed unmatched. The germline CDR1 and CDR2 sequences are LNHDA and SQIVND (reference sequence). The CDR3 is 14 amino acids.